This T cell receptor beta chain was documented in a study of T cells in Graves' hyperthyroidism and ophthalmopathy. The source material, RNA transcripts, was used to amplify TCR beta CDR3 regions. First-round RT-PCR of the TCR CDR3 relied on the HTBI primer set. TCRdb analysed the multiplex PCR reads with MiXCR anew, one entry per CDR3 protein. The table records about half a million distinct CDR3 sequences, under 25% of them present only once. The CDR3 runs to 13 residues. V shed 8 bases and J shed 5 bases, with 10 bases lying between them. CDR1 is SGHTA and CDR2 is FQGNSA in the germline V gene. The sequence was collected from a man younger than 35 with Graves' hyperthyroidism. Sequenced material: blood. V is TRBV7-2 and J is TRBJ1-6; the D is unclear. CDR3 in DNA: TGTGCCAGCGGCCTAACAGATAATTCACCCCTCCACTTT. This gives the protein CASGLTDNSPLHF.